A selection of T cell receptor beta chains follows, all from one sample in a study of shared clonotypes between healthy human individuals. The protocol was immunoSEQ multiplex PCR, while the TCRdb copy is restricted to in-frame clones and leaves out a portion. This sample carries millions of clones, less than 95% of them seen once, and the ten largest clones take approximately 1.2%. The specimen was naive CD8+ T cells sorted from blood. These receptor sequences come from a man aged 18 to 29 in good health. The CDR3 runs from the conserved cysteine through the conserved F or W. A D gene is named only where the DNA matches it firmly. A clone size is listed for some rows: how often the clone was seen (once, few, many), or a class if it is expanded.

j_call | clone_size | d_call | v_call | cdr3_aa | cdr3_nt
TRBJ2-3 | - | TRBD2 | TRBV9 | CASSVDILAGLDTQYF | TGTGCCAGCAGCGTAGATATACTAGCGGGATTAGATACGCAGTATTTT
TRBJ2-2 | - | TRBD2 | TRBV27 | CASSLGTSGYTGELFF | TGTGCCAGCAGTTTAGGGACTAGCGGATACACCGGGGAGCTGTTTTTT
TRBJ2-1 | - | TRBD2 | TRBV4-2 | CASSQDYSGGYNEQFF | TGTGCCAGCAGCCAAGATTATTCGGGGGGCTACAATGAGCAGTTCTTC
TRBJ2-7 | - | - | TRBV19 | CASSPGPSPLAEQYF | TGTGCCAGTAGTCCCGGGCCCTCACCCCTCGCCGAGCAGTACTTC
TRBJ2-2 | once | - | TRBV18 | CASSPFIGTRPWGPITGELFF | TGTGCCAGCTCACCATTTATAGGGACAAGGCCGTGGGGTCCAATTACCGGGGAGCTGTTTTTT
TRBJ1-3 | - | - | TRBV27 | CASSLSASGNTIYF | TGTGCCAGCAGTTTATCCGCCTCTGGAAACACCATATATTTT
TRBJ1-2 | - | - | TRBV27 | CASSTQQEGGYTF | TGTGCCAGCAGTACCCAGCAAGAGGGTGGCTACACCTTC
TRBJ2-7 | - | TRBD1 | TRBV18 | CASSGTGIRFYYEQYF | TGTGCCAGCTCAGGGACAGGGATCCGTTTCTACTACGAGCAGTACTTC
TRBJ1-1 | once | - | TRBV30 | CAWMPVKGEGNTEAFF | TGTGCCTGGATGCCGGTGAAGGGGGAGGGAAACACTGAAGCTTTCTTT
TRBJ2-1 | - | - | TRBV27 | CASSLLTPLEDNEQFF | TGTGCCAGCAGTTTACTGACACCCTTGGAGGACAATGAGCAGTTCTTC
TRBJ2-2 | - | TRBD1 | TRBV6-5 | CASSSGQGFDTGELFF | TGTGCCAGCAGTTCGGGACAGGGGTTTGATACCGGGGAGCTGTTTTTT
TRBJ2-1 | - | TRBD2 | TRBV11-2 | CASSRTSGSMNEQFF | TGTGCCAGCAGCCGGACTAGCGGGAGTATGAATGAGCAGTTCTTC
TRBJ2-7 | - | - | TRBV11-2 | CASSLDHGRPSGEQYF | TGTGCCAGCAGCTTAGATCATGGACGACCTTCGGGGGAGCAGTACTTC
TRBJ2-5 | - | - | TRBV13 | CASGVRGLQETQYF | TGTGCCAGCGGGGTAAGAGGGCTCCAAGAGACCCAGTACTTC
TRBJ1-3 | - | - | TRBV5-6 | CASSSDWDISSGNTIYF | TGTGCCAGCAGCTCGGACTGGGACATTAGCTCTGGAAACACCATATATTTT
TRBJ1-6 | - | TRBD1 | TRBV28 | CASSFAGSTGDSPLHF | TGTGCCAGCAGTTTTGCTGGGTCCACAGGGGATTCACCCCTCCACTTT
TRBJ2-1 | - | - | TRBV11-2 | CASSGGGTHYNEQFF | TGTGCCAGCAGCGGGGGTGGGACCCACTACAATGAGCAGTTCTTC
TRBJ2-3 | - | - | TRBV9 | CASSVDTDTQYF | TGTGCCAGCAGCGTCGACACAGATACGCAGTATTTT
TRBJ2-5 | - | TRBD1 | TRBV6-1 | CASSEVTGGLQETQYF | TGTGCCAGCAGTGAAGTGACAGGGGGATTACAAGAGACCCAGTACTTC
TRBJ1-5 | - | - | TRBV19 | CASKPGTDSNQPQHF | TGTGCCAGTAAACCTGGGACGGATAGCAATCAGCCCCAGCATTTT
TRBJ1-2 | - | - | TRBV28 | CASSLRTAWCTF | TGTGCCAGCAGTTTACGGACCGCTTGGTGCACCTTC
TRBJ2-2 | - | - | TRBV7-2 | CASSSPGQYTGELFF | TGTGCCAGCAGCTCCCCCGGACAGTACACCGGGGAGCTGTTTTTT
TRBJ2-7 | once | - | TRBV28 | CASSSPRNGPPEQYF | TGTGCCAGCAGTTCCCCCCGGAACGGACCGCCCGAGCAGTACTTC
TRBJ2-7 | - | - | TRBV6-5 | CASSPYRGGIYEQYF | TGTGCCAGCAGTCCGTACAGGGGGGGTATCTACGAGCAGTACTTC
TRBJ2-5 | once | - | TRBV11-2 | CASSYIRTVETQYF | TGTGCCAGCAGCTACATTAGGACCGTTGAGACCCAGTACTTC
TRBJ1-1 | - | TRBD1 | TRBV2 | CASSDGQGLTEAFF | TGTGCCAGCAGTGACGGACAGGGCCTGACTGAAGCTTTCTTT
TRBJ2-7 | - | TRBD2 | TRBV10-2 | CASSESFPGGGFSHEQYF | TGCGCCAGCAGTGAGTCCTTTCCGGGGGGAGGCTTCTCCCACGAGCAGTACTTC
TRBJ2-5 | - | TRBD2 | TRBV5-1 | CASRLAGEGEGAQYF | TGCGCCAGCCGACTAGCGGGAGAGGGGGAAGGGGCCCAGTACTTC
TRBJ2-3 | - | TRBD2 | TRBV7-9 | CASRHGTSSIDTQYF | TGTGCCAGCAGACACGGGACTAGCTCGATAGATACGCAGTATTTT
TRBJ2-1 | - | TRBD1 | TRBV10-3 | CAISTGTGIKGEQFF | TGTGCCATCAGTACCGGGACAGGGATAAAGGGTGAGCAGTTCTTC
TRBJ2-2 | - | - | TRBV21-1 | CARIPGLTTSGSTNTGELFF | TGTGCCAGGATACCGGGACTCACGACTAGCGGGAGTACGAACACCGGGGAGCTGTTTTTT
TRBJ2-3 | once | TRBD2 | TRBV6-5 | CASSYSTSADTQYF | TGTGCCAGCAGTTACTCTACTAGCGCGGATACGCAGTATTTT
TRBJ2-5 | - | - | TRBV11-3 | CASSPGRGLQETQYF | TGTGCCAGCAGCCCCGGGCGGGGCCTCCAAGAGACCCAGTACTTC
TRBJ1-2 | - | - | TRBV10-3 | CAISEEEIYGYTF | TGTGCCATCAGTGAAGAGGAGATCTATGGCTACACCTTC
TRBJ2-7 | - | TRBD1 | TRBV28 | CASSLGTGAPYEQYF | TGTGCCAGCAGTTTAGGGACAGGGGCGCCCTACGAGCAGTACTTC
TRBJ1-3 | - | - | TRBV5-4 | CASSPGPLSGNTIYF | TGTGCCAGCAGCCCGGGACCTCTCTCTGGAAACACCATATATTTT
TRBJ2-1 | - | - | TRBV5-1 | CASSLVSGEWDEQFF | TGCGCCAGCAGCTTGGTGTCGGGAGAATGGGATGAGCAGTTCTTC
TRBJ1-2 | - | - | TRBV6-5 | CASSYPGTEGYTF | TGTGCCAGCAGTTACCCCGGGACCGAGGGCTACACCTTC
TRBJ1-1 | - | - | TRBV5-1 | CASSLGWTATEAFF | TGCGCCAGCAGCTTGGGATGGACAGCCACTGAAGCTTTCTTT
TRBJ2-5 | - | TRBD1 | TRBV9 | CASSGTGAYQETQYF | TGTGCCAGCAGCGGGACAGGAGCGTACCAAGAGACCCAGTACTTC
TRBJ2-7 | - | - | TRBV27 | CASSLQGVVHEQYF | TGTGCCAGCAGCCTACAGGGCGTAGTCCACGAGCAGTACTTC
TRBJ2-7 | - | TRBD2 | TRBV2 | CASSGTSGGSYEQYF | TGTGCCAGCAGTGGGACTAGCGGGGGCTCCTACGAGCAGTACTTC
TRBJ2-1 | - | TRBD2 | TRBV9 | CASSPEPSGDLNEQFF | TGTGCCAGCAGCCCCGAGCCTAGCGGGGACCTCAATGAGCAGTTCTTC
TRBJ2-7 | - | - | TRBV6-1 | CASSDLSYEQYF | TGTGCCAGCAGTGACCTCTCGTACGAGCAGTACTTC
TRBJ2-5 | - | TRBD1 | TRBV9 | CASSRGPGETQYF | TGTGCCAGCAGCAGGGGGCCAGGAGAGACCCAGTACTTC